This passage covers 14 T cell receptor beta chains from one sample sequenced in a study of T cell repertoires in cytomegalovirus infection. For these receptors, no antigen is known. MiXCR, run by TCRdb on the reads, gives a single entry per CDR3 protein. In the table there are roughly 160,000 distinct CDR3 sequences, less than 25% of which are singletons. The sequencing here drew on CD8+ T cells from cultured PBMCs, taken from culture after CMV antigen stimulation. These receptor sequences come from a human donor in good health (CMV status not recorded). Some clones in this sample may be carry-over from other donors' samples.

V and J are TRBV4-3 and TRBJ2-2, with 15 nucleotides matching TRBD2. With V trimmed by 0 bases and J by 2 bases, 7 bases remained unmatched. Germline V lookup: CDR1 LGHNA, CDR2 YSLEER. The CDR3 contains 20 residues. In DNA, the CDR3 is TGCGCCAGCAGCCAAGATCCCGGACTAGCGGGGGGGACTAACACCGGGGAGCTGTTTTTT. Its translation: CASSQDPGLAGGTNTGELFF.

The V gene is TRBV6-5, the J gene TRBJ1-2, with D unclear. Trimming left V 10 bases short and J 2 bases short, with 14 bases between. This CDR3 region has 13 residues. CDR1 is MNHEY, CDR2 SVGAGI, per germline. CDR3 sequence: CAIFGGGNYGYTF. The DNA of the CDR3 is TGTGCCATTTTCGGCGGTGGGAACTATGGCTACACCTTC.

This clonotype was counted a few times. The V call is TRBV7-9, the J call TRBJ2-5; unclear D gene. CDR1 and CDR2 (germline): SEHNR, FQNEAQ (reference sequence). This CDR3 is built from 14 residues. V dropped 5 bases and J dropped 1 base, with 11 bases sitting between them. Here the CDR3 DNA reads TGTGCCAGCAGCACATCCGGGTTCCAAGAGACCCAGTACTTC. Its protein is CASSTSGFQETQYF. Looking up the rest from reference TRBV7-9 and TRBJ2-5 gives the full variable domain: DTGVSQNPRHKITKRGQNVTFRCDPISEHNRLYWYRQTLGQGPEFLTYFQNEAQLEKSRLLSDRFSAERPKGSFSTLEIQRTEQGDSAMYLCASSTSGFQETQYFGPGTRLLVL.

The J gene is TRBJ2-7, the V gene TRBV7-2; TRBD2 aligns across 10 bases. V was pared by 5 bases and J by 0 bases, with 4 bases of the junction left unmatched. The length of the CDR3 is 15 residues. CDR1 and CDR2 (germline): SGHTA, FQGNSA. This CDR3 reads CASSLLAGDSYEQYF. The CDR3 region has the DNA TGTGCCAGCAGCCTCCTAGCGGGGGACTCCTACGAGCAGTACTTC.

V gene TRBV19 combines with J gene TRBJ1-1; D is perhaps TRBD1 (6 bases). The CDR3 is 15 amino acids. The germline V gene encodes CDR1 LNHDA and CDR2 SQIVND (reference sequence). V was clipped by 5 bases and J by 2 bases, with 15 bases between them. This CDR3 reads CASSVPGQRNTEAFF. DNA of the CDR3: TGTGCCAGTAGTGTACCGGGACAAAGAAACACTGAAGCTTTCTTT.

V gene TRBV7-2 combines with J gene TRBJ1-2, with a possible D match to TRBD1 (5 bases). V was trimmed by 0 bases and J by 10 bases, leaving 15 bases between them. Germline V CDR1 and CDR2: SGHTA, FQGNSA. The CDR3 totals 14 residues. DNA of the CDR3: TGTGCCAGCAGCTTAGCGGGGGGAGGGGAGGACTACACCTTC. Its protein is CASSLAGGGEDYTF.

Concerning this clonotype itself: The junction does not match germline at one end; this may be a read error. The chain couples TRBV19 to TRBJ1-1; no reliable D call. This CDR3 region has 13 residues. Germline V CDR1 and CDR2: LNHDA, SQIVND (reference sequence). The CDR3 protein is CASSFSLNSEAFF. Here the CDR3 DNA reads TGTGCCAGTAGTTTCTCACTGAACAGTGAAGCTTTCTTT. The whole variable domain, remainder taken from reference TRBV19 and TRBJ1-1, is DGGITQSPKYLFRKEGQNVTLSCEQNLNHDAMYWYRQDPGQGLRLIYYSQIVNDFQKGDIAEGYSVSREKKESFPLTVTSAQKNPTAFYLCASSFSLNSEAFFGQGTRLTVV.

The CDR3: CASNLGQGYSPLHF. DNA for the CDR3: TGTGCCAGCAACTTGGGACAGGGGTATTCACCCCTCCACTTT. The chain links TRBV6-2 or TRBV6-3 to TRBJ1-6; TRBD1 aligns across 10 bases. The ends lost 7 bases at V and 8 bases at J; junction bases unmatched: 5. The CDR3 length is 14 residues. Per germline, CDR1 MNHEY and CDR2 SVGEGT.

This clonotype was counted at least ten times. V gene TRBV7-8 combines with J gene TRBJ2-7, with TRBD1 as a possible D gene (5 bases). The CDR3 has 13 amino acids. The germline V and J ends were trimmed by 4 bases and 3 bases, with 10 bases remaining between them. Germline V gene sequence: CDR1 SGHVS, CDR2 FQNEAQ. CDR3 in DNA: TGTGCCAGCAGCTCCGGACAAGACTACGAGCAGTACTTC. Translation gives CASSSGQDYEQYF.

J is TRBJ1-5 and V is TRBV7-6; 7 positions agree with TRBD1. Trimming removed 4 bases from V and 6 bases from J; junction bases left unmatched: 12. Germline V lookup: CDR1 SGHVS, CDR2 FNYEAQ. The CDR3 contains 16 residues. CDR3 sequence reads: CASSSGGLSGGQPQHF. CDR3 DNA: TGTGCCAGCAGCTCCGGAGGGTTGTCAGGGGGTCAGCCCCAGCATTTT.

This chain connects TRBV15 to TRBJ2-5; 8 bases line up with TRBD1. Trimming removed 4 bases from V and 5 bases from J; junction bases left unmatched: 9. In germline, CDR1 is LNHNV, CDR2 YYDKDF (reference sequence). The CDR3 has 15 amino acids. Here the CDR3 reads CATSTPTGVDETQYF. CDR3 in DNA: TGTGCCACCAGCACGCCGACAGGGGTTGATGAGACCCAGTACTTC.

The CDR3 sequence: CASSAGQGLGSPLHF. The CDR3 DNA is TGTGCCAGCAGCGCTGGACAGGGGTTAGGTTCACCCCTCCACTTT. V gene TRBV7-2 combines with J gene TRBJ1-6, with 9 bases fitting TRBD1. This CDR3 region has 15 residues. J was trimmed by 9 bases and V by 5 bases; bases with no gene match: 8. Germline V CDR1 and CDR2: SGHTA, FQGNSA.

This chain uses TRBV6-8 with TRBJ2-7, with a possible D match to TRBD2 (5 bases). This CDR3 is 12 amino acids long. Germline CDR1 reads MNHGY; CDR2 reads SAAAGT. V was shortened by 7 bases and J by 2 bases, with 9 bases between the two germline ends. In DNA form, the CDR3 reads TGTGCCAGCAAGGGAGATACCTACGAGCAGTACTTC. Its translation is CASKGDTYEQYF.

V is TRBV6-2 or TRBV6-3 and J is TRBJ2-3; D may match TRBD1 or TRBD2 (5 bases each). V was pared by 2 bases and J by 0 bases, with 15 bases between. The CDR3 loop spans 17 amino acids. CDR1 MNHEY and CDR2 SVGEGT come from the germline V gene. This chain's CDR3 is CASSYTPGTPSTDTQYF. The CDR3 nucleotides are TGTGCCAGCAGTTACACCCCCGGGACCCCGAGCACAGATACGCAGTATTTT.